The sequence of this T cell receptor (beta chain) was determined in a study of CD8+ T cells in alopecia areata. Following extraction, RNA underwent reverse transcription to cDNA, which served as the sequencing template. The assay was immunoSEQ multiplex PCR, and TCRdb's table has in-frame clones only and misses some. The table has 140,000 or so clones, 45% to 60% seen once. Study-level findings and limits: Higher clonality than in normal scalp was seen in lesional scalp, especially alopecia totalis/universalis.

Comment on this clone: Its specificity is not known.

Germline lookup yields CDR1 GTSNPN and CDR2 SVGIG (reference sequence). V was pared by 2 bases and J by 2 bases, with 7 bases of the junction left unmatched. The CDR3 runs to 17 residues. The origin of this receptor is a human donor with alopecia areata. This rearrangement joins TRBV30 to TRBJ2-1, with TRBD2 matching 12 bases. Sequenced here: CD4+ T cells sorted from blood, sampled at week 0. CDR3 sequence reads: CAWSRTGLAGPYNEQFF. In DNA form, the CDR3 reads TGTGCCTGGAGTCGCACGGGACTAGCGGGCCCCTACAATGAGCAGTTCTTC.